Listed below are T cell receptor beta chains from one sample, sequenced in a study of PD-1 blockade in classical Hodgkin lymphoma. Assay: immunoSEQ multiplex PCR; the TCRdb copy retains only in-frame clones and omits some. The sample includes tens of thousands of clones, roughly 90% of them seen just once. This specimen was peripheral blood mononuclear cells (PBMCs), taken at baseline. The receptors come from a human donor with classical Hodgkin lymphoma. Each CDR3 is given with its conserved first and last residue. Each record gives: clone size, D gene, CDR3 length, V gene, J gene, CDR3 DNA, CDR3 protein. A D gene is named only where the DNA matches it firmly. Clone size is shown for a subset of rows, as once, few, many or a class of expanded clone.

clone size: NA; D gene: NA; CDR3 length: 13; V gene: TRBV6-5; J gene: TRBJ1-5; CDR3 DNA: TGTGCCAGCAGTCCCTATGCGGGGCAGCCCCAGCATTTT; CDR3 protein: CASSPYAGQPQHF
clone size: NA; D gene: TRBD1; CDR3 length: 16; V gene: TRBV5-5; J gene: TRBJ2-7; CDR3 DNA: TGTGCCAGCAGCGTTGGGACAGGGATGAGCTCCTACGAGCAGTACTTC; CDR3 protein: CASSVGTGMSSYEQYF
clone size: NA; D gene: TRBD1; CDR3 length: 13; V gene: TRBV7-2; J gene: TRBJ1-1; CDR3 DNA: TGTGCCAGCAGCTCGGACAGGGACTATGAAGCTTTCTTT; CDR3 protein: CASSSDRDYEAFF
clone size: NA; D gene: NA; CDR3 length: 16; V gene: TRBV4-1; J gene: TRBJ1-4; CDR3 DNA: TGCGCCAGCAGCCACTCAGGGACGGCAGAGAATGAAAAACTGTTTTTT; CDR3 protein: CASSHSGTAENEKLFF
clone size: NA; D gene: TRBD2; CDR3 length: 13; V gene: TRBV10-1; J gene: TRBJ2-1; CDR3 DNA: TGCGCCAGCAGAGGTGGACTAGCGGGAGGGCTGTTCTTC; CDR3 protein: CASRGGLAGGLFF
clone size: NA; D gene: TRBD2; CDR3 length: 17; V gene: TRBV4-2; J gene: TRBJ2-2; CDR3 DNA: TGTGCCAGCAGCCCGACTAGCGGGGGGGCCTACACCGGGGAGCTGTTTTTT; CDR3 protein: CASSPTSGGAYTGELFF
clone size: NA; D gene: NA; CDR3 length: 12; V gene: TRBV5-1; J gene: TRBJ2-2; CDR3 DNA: TGCGCCACCCCGGCAAACACCGGGGAGCTGTTTTTT; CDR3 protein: CATPANTGELFF
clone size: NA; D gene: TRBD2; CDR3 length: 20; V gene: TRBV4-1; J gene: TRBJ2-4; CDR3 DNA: TGCGCCAGCAGCCAAGATGAGGGTTCGACCTACGGGAGGGGCCAAAACATTCAGTACTTC; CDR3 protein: CASSQDEGSTYGRGQNIQYF
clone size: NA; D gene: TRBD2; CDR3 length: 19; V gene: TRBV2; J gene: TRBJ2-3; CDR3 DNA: TGTGCCAGCAGCAGGGAATCGTCCCGGGGAGCGGGGGGGGCGGATACGCAGTATTTT; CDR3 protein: CASSRESSRGAGGADTQYF
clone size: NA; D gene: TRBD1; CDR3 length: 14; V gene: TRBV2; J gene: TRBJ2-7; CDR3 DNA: TGTGCCAGCAGCTTCGGGACAGGGGGCTACGAGCAGTACTTC; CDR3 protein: CASSFGTGGYEQYF
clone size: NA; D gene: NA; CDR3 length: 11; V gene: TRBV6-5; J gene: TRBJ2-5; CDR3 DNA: TGTGCCAGCAGCCTTTCTGAGACCCAGTACTTC; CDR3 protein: CASSLSETQYF
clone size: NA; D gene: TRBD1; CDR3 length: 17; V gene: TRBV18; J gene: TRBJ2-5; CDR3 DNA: TGTGCCAGCTCGCTATATTCCGGGACAGCTACGAAAGAGACCCAGTACTTC; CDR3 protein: CASSLYSGTATKETQYF
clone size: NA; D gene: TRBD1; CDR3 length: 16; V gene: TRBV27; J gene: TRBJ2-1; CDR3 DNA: TGTGCCAGCAGTTCGCTCCCGGGACAGGAGTACAATGAGCAGTTCTTC; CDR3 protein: CASSSLPGQEYNEQFF
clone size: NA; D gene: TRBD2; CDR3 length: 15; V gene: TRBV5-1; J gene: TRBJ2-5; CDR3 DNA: TGCGCCAGCAGCTTGGGACTAGCGCGCCAAGAGACCCAGTACTTC; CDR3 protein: CASSLGLARQETQYF
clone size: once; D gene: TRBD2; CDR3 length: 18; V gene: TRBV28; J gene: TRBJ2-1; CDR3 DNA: TGTGCCAGCAGTTCGGGACTAGCGGGAGGGATCTCCTACAATGAGCAGTTCTTC; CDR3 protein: CASSSGLAGGISYNEQFF
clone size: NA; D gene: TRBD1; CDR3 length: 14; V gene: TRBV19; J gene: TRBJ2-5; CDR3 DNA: TGTGCCAGTAGAAGACAGGGGGGACAAGAGACCCAGTACTTC; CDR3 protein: CASRRQGGQETQYF
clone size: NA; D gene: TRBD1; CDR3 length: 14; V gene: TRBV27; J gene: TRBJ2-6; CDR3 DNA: TGTGCCAGCACCGACAGGGGTTGGGCCAACGTCCTGACTTTC; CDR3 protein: CASTDRGWANVLTF
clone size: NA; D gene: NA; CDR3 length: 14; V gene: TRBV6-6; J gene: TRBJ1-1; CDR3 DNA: TGTGCCAGCAGTTACTCGACAGTCCGCACTGAAGCTTTCTTT; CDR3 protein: CASSYSTVRTEAFF
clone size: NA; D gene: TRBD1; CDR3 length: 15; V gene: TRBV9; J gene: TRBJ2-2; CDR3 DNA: TGTGCCAGCAGCGCGACAGGGACGAACACCGGGGAGCTGTTTTTT; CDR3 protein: CASSATGTNTGELFF
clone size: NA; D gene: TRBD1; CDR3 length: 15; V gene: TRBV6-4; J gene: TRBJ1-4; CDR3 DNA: TGTGCCAGCAGCGCGAGGGGGCTAGCTAATGAAAAACTGTTTTTT; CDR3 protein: CASSARGLANEKLFF
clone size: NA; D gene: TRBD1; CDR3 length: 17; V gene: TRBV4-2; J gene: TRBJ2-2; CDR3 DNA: TGTGCCAGCAGCCAGGGACAGGGGGCCTCGAACACCGGGGAGCTGTTTTTT; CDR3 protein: CASSQGQGASNTGELFF
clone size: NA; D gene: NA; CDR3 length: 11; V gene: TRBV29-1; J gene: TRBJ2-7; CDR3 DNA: TGCAGCGTCCGACTAGTTGGCGAGCAGTACTTC; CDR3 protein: CSVRLVGEQYF
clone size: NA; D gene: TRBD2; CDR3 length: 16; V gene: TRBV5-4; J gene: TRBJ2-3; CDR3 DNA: TGTGCCAGCAGCGAGGGACTAGCGATTAGCACAGATACGCAGTATTTT; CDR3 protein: CASSEGLAISTDTQYF
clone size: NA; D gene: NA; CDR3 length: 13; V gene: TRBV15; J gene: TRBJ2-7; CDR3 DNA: TGTGCCACCAGCGGCTCCAACAGGGACGAGCAGTACTTC; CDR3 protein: CATSGSNRDEQYF
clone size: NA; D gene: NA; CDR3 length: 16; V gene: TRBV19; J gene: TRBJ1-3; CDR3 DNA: TGTGCCAGTAGTATTTGGGCAGACCTCTTCGGAAACACCATATATTTT; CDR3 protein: CASSIWADLFGNTIYF
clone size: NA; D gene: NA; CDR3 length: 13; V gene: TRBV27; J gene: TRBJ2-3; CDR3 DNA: TGTGCCAGCAGCTTCGGAGGGGCAGATACGCAGTATTTT; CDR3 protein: CASSFGGADTQYF
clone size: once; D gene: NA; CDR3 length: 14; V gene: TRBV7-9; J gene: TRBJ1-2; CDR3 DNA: TGTGCCAGCAGCTTAGTGTCGGCAGGGCATGGCTACACCTTC; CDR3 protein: CASSLVSAGHGYTF
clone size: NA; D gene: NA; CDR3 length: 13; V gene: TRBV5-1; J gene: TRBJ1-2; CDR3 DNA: TGCGCCAGCAGCTTGGATGGAGGGAGTGGCTACACCTTC; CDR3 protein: CASSLDGGSGYTF
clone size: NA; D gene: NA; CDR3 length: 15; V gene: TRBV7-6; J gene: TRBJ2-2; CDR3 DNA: TGTGCCAGCAGCTTCCAGGGGTCGAACACCGGGGAGCTGTTTTTT; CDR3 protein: CASSFQGSNTGELFF
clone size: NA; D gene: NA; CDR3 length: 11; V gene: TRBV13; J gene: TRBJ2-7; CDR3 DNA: TGTGCCAGCAGCTTCTACTACGAGCAGTACTTC; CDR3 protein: CASSFYYEQYF
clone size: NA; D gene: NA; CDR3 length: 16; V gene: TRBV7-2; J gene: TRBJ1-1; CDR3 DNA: TGTGCCAGCAGCATGCCGGGACGCCCATTCAACACTGAAGCTTTCTTT; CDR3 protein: CASSMPGRPFNTEAFF
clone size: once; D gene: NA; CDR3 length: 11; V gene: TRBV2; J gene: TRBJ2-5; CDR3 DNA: TGTGCCAGCACCCCTCCGGGGACCCAGTACTTC; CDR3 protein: CASTPPGTQYF
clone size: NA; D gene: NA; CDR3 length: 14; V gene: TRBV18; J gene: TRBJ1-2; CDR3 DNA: TGTGCCAGCTCACCGACCGGCAGGGGAGCTGGCTACACCTTC; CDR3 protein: CASSPTGRGAGYTF
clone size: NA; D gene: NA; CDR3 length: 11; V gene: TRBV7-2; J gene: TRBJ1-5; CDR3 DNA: TGTGCCAGCAGCTCGACAGGGCCCCAGCATTTT; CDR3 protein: CASSSTGPQHF
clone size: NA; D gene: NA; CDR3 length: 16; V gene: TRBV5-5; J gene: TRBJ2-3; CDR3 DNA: TGTGCCAGCAGCTTTGTTTTGGGGGGAGGTGCAGATACGCAGTATTTT; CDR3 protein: CASSFVLGGGADTQYF
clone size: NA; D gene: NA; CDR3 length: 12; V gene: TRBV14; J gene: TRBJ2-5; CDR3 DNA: TGTGCCAGCAGCCGGACCGCTAAGACCCAGTACTTC; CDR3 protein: CASSRTAKTQYF
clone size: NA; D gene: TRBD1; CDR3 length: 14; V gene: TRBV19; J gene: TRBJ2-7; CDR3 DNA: TGTGCCAGCAGGACAGGGGCCATCTCCTACGAGCAGTACTTC; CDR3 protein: CASRTGAISYEQYF
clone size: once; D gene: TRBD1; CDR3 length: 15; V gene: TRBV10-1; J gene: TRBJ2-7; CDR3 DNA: TGCGCCAGCAGTGCACTGAAGACAGGGATGTACGAGCAGTACTTC; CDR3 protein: CASSALKTGMYEQYF
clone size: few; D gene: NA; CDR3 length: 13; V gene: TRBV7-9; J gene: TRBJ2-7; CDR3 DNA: TGTGCCAGCAGCTCCCCCAGTTTCAACGAGCAGTACTTC; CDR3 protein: CASSSPSFNEQYF
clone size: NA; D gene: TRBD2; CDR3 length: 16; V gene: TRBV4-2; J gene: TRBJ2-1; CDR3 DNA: TGTGCCAGCAGCCAAGATCTCGCGGGGGGGAACAATGAGCAGTTCTTC; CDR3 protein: CASSQDLAGGNNEQFF
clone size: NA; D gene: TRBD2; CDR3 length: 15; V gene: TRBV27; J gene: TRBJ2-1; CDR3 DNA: TGTGCCAGCAGACTAGCGGGAGGGCCCTACAATGAGCAGTTCTTC; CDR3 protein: CASRLAGGPYNEQFF
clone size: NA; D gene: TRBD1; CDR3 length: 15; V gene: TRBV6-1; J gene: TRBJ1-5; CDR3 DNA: TGTGCCAGCAGTGAACGGGGACAGGGAAATCAGCCCCAGCATTTT; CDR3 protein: CASSERGQGNQPQHF
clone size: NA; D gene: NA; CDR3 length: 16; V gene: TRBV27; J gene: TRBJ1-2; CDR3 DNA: TGTGCCAGCAGTTTATTTCCGCGGAGATCTAACTATGGCTACACCTTC; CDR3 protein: CASSLFPRRSNYGYTF
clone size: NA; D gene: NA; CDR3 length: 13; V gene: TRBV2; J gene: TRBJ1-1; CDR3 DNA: TGTGCCAGCGAAAGTTCCCTGGGGACTGAAGCTTTCTTT; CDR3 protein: CASESSLGTEAFF
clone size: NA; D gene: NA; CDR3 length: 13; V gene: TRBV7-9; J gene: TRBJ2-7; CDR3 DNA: TGTGCCAGCAGCTTAGAGGTAGGGTACGAGCAGTACTTC; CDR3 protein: CASSLEVGYEQYF
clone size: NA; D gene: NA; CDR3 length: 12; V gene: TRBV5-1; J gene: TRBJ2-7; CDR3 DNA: TGCGCCAGCAGCTTGGCAGGGGACGAGCAGTACTTC; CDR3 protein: CASSLAGDEQYF
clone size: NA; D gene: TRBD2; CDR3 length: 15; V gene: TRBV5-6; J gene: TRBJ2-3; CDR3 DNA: TGTGCCAGCAGCTTGGCAACTAGCGGGAGGGCCACGCAGTATTTT; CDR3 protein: CASSLATSGRATQYF
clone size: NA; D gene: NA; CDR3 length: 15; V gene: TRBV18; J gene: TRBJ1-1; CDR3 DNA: TGTGCCAGCTCACCAGGCATGGGGGGATCCACTGAAGCTTTCTTT; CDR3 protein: CASSPGMGGSTEAFF
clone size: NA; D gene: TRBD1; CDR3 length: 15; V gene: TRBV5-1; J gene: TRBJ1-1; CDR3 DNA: TGCGCCAGCAGCACGACAGGGGCGGGCGACACTGAAGCTTTCTTT; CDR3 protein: CASSTTGAGDTEAFF
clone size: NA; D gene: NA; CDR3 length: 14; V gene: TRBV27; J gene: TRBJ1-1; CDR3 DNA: TGTGCCAGCAGTCCCGGCGCCGCGAACACTGAAGCTTTCTTT; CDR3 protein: CASSPGAANTEAFF
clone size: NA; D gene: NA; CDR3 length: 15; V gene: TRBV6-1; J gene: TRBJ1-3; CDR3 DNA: TGTGCCAGCAGTAGAAGGGGGTTCTCTGGAAACACCATATATTTT; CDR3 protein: CASSRRGFSGNTIYF
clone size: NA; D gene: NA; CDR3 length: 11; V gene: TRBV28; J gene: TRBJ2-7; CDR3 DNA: TGTGCCAGTTCTTCCAGGAACGAGCAGTACTTC; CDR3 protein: CASSSRNEQYF
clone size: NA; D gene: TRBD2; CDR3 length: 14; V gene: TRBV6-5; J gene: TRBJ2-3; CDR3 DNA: TGTGCCAGCAGCCGGGGGGGCCCGACAGATACGCAGTATTTT; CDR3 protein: CASSRGGPTDTQYF
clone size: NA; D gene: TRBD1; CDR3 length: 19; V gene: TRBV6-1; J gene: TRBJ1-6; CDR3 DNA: TGTGCCAGCAGTGAAGTCCGGGACAGGGGGCCCTCCTATAATTCACCCCTCCACTTT; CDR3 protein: CASSEVRDRGPSYNSPLHF
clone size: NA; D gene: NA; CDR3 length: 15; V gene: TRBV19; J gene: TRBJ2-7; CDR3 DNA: TGTGCCAGTAGTATACTCCCAGGGACGTCCTACGAGCAGTACTTC; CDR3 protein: CASSILPGTSYEQYF
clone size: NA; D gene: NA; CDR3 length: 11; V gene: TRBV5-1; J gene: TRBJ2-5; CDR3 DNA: TGCGCCAGCAGCGAGGCCGGGGCCCAGTACTTC; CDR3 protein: CASSEAGAQYF
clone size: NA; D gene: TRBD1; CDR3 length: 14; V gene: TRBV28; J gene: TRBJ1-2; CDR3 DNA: TGTGCCAGCAGTTCCCCGGACAGGATTTATGGCTACACCTTC; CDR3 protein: CASSSPDRIYGYTF
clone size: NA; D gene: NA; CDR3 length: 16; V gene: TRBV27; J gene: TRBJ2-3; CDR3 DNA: TGTGCCAGCAGTCCGGGGGATTGGACCCCGTCGGATACGCAGTATTTT; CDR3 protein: CASSPGDWTPSDTQYF
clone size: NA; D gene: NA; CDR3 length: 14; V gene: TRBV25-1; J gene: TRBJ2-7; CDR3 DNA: TGTGCCAGCAGTGGGTGGACAGACTCCTACGAGCAGTACTTC; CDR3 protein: CASSGWTDSYEQYF
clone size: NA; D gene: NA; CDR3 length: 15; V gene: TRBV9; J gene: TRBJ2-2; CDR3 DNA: TGTGCCAGCAGCCCTGGGACGGTGAACACCGGGGAGCTGTTTTTT; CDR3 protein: CASSPGTVNTGELFF